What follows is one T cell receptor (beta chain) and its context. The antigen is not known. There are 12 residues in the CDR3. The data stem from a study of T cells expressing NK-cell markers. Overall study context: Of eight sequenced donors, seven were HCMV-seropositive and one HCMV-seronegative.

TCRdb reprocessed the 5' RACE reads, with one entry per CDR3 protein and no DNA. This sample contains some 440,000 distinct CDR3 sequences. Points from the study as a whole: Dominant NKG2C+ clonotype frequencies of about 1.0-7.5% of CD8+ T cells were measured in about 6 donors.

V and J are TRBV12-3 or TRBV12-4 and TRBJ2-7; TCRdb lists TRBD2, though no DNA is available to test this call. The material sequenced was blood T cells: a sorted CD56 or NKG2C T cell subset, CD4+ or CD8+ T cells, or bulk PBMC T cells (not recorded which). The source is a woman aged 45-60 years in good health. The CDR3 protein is CASRGSQYEQYF.